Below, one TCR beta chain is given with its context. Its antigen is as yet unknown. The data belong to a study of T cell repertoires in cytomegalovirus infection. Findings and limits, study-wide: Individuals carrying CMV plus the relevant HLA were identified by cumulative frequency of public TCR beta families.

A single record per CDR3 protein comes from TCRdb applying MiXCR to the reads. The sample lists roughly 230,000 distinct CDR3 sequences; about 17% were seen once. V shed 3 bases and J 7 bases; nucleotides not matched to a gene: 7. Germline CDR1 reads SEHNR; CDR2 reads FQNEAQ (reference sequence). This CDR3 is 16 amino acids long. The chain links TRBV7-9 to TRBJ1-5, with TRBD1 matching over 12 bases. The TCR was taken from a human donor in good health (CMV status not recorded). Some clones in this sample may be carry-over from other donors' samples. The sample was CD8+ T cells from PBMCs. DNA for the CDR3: TGTGCCAGCAGCTTGACCGGGACAGGGGGCATCCAGCCCCAGCATTTT. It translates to CASSLTGTGGIQPQHF.